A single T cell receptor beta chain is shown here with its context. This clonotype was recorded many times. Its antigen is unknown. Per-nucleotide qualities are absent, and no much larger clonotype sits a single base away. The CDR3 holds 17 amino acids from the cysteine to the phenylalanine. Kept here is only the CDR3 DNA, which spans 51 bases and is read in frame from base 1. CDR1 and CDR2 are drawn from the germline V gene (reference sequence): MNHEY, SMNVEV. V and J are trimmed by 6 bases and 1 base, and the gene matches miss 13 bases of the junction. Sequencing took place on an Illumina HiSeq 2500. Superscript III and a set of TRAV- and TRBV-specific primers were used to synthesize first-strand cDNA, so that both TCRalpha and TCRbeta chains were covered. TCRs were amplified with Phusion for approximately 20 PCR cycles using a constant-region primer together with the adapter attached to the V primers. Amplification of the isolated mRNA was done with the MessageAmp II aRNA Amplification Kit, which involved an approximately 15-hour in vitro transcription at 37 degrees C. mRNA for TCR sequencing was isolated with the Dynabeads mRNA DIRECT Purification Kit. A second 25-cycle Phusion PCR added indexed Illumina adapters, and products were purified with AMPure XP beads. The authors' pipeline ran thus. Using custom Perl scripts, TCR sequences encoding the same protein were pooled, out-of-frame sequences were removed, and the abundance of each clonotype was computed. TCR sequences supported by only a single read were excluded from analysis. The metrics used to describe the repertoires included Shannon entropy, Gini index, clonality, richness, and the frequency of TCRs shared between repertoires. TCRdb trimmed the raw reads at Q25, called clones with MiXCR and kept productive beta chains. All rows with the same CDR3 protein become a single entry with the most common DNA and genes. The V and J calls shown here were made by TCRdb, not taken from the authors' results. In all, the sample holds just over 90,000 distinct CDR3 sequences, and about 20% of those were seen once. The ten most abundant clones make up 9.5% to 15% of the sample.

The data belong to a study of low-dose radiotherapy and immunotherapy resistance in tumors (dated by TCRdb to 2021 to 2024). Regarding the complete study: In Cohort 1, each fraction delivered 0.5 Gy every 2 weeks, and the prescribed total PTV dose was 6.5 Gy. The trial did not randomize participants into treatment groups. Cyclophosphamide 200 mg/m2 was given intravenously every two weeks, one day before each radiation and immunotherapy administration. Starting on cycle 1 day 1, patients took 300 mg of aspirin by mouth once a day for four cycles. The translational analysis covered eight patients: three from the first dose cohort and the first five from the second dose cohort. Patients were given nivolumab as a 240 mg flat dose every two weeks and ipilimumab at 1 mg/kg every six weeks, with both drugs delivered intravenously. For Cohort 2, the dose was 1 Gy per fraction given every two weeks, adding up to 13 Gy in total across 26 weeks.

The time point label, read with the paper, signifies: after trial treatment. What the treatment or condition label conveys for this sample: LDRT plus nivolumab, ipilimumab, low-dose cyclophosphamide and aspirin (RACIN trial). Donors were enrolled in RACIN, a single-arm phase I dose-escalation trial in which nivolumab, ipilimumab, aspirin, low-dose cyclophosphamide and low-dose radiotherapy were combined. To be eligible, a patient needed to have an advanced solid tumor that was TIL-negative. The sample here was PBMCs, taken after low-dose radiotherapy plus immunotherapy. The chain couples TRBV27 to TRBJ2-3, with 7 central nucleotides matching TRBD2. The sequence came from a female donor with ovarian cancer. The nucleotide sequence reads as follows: TGTGCCAGCAGCTTCCCACAGCAGGCGGGAGGCACAGATACGCAGTATTTT. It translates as CASSFPQQAGGTDTQYF.